A selection of T cell receptor beta chains follows, all from one sample in a study of cytomegalovirus exposure and HLA in healthy donors. Repertoires were generated with immunoSEQ multiplex PCR, while TCRdb's copy carries only in-frame clones and drops some. Listed are 150,000 to 200,000 clones; about 2% falls within the top ten. Material: PBMCs. The receptors shown here come from a man aged 30 to 39 in good health and CMV-seronegative. CDR3s include the opening cysteine and the closing phenylalanine or tryptophan. D genes are given only for firm matches.

J gene	V gene	D gene	CDR3 protein	CDR3 DNA
TRBJ2-5	TRBV5-1	TRBD1	CASSPPRTGGSQYF	TGCGCCAGCAGCCCACCCCGGACAGGGGGGAGCCAGTACTTC
TRBJ1-6	TRBV18	TRBD1	CASSLSQGQDSPLHF	TGTGCCAGCTCCCTTTCACAGGGGCAGGATTCACCCCTCCACTTT
TRBJ2-3	TRBV6-5	TRBD2	CASSYFGGRAGDTQYF	TGTGCCAGCAGTTACTTCGGCGGGAGGGCCGGAGATACGCAGTATTTT
TRBJ1-1	TRBV7-9	TRBD1	CASSWDRGEAFF	TGTGCCAGCAGTTGGGACAGGGGGGAAGCTTTCTTT
TRBJ2-5	TRBV5-1	TRBD1	CASGPRGQGETQYF	TGCGCCAGCGGCCCCAGGGGGCAGGGAGAGACCCAGTACTTC
TRBJ2-7	TRBV7-2	TRBD1	CASSTGQVQFSYEQYF	TGTGCCAGCAGCACGGGACAGGTACAATTTTCCTACGAGCAGTACTTC
TRBJ2-1	TRBV5-5	TRBD2	CASSPIAGRYNEQFF	TGTGCCAGCAGCCCAATAGCGGGCAGGTACAATGAGCAGTTCTTC
TRBJ2-3	TRBV2	TRBD2	CASRPGLAVSTDTQYF	TGTGCCAGCAGACCCGGACTAGCGGTGAGCACAGATACGCAGTATTTT
TRBJ1-4	TRBV11-2	.	CASSLAGGGGKLFF	TGTGCCAGCAGCTTAGCGGGGGGCGGCGGAAAACTGTTTTTT
TRBJ1-5	TRBV12-5	TRBD1	CASGLTGGGNQPQHF	TGTGCTAGTGGTCTAACAGGGGGCGGCAATCAGCCCCAGCATTTT
TRBJ1-1	TRBV11-2	.	CASSGPTGGRTEAFF	TGTGCCAGCAGCGGCCCGACGGGGGGGAGAACTGAAGCTTTCTTT
TRBJ2-7	TRBV7-2	.	CASSQSPPGAYEQYF	TGTGCCAGCAGCCAAAGTCCTCCGGGAGCCTACGAGCAGTACTTC
TRBJ1-1	TRBV5-1	TRBD1	CASSSDRGHEAFF	TGCGCCAGCAGCTCAGACAGGGGGCACGAAGCTTTCTTT
TRBJ2-2	TRBV5-8	TRBD1	CASSHGTGVAGELFF	TGTGCCAGCAGCCACGGGACAGGGGTTGCGGGGGAGCTGTTTTTT
TRBJ1-1	TRBV28	.	CASSTQGYTEAFF	TGTGCCAGCAGTACACAGGGTTACACTGAAGCTTTCTTT
TRBJ2-1	TRBV6-5	.	CASSYGGGELYNEQFF	TGTGCCAGCAGTTACGGAGGGGGGGAGTTGTACAATGAGCAGTTCTTC
TRBJ1-1	TRBV12-5	TRBD1	CASGFRTGGQNTEAFF	TGTGCTAGTGGTTTTCGAACAGGGGGCCAGAACACTGAAGCTTTCTTT
TRBJ2-2	TRBV27	.	CASSSGWTGELFF	TGTGCCAGCAGTTCCGGGTGGACCGGGGAGCTGTTTTTT
TRBJ1-1	TRBV5-5	.	CASSLGGKNTEAFF	TGTGCCAGCAGCTTAGGCGGGAAGAACACTGAAGCTTTCTTT
TRBJ1-1	TRBV9	.	CASSGEGGVGAFF	TGTGCCAGCAGCGGGGAGGGAGGAGTTGGAGCTTTCTTT
TRBJ2-2	TRBV6-5	.	CASIRRQGNTGELFF	TGTGCCAGCATACGGCGGCAGGGGAACACCGGGGAGCTGTTTTTT
TRBJ2-5	TRBV9	TRBD1	CASSVDSSQGAFGETQYF	TGTGCCAGCAGCGTAGACTCCTCGCAGGGGGCTTTCGGGGAGACCCAGTACTTC
TRBJ1-6	TRBV9	.	CAAPRGKDLHF	TGTGCCGCGCCACGGGGAAAAGACCTCCACTTT
TRBJ2-7	TRBV5-1	TRBD1	CASSLDRGELREQYF	TGCGCCAGCAGCTTGGACAGGGGGGAACTTCGCGAGCAGTACTTC
TRBJ2-5	TRBV12-5	.	CASGSDSDGRGETQYF	TGTGCTAGTGGTTCCGACTCCGACGGTAGGGGAGAGACCCAGTACTTC
TRBJ1-1	TRBV27	TRBD1	CASSLQGAEVNTEAFF	TGTGCCAGCAGTTTACAGGGGGCTGAGGTGAACACTGAAGCTTTCTTT
TRBJ1-5	TRBV2	TRBD1	CASSLQGVGQPQHF	TGTGCCAGCAGCCTACAGGGGGTAGGCCAGCCCCAGCATTTT
TRBJ1-1	TRBV28	.	CASTTTGSGDTEAFF	TGTGCCAGCACCACAACAGGGTCTGGGGACACTGAAGCTTTCTTT
TRBJ1-6	TRBV11-2	.	CASSLQVWNSPLHF	TGTGCCAGCAGCCTTCAGGTCTGGAATTCACCCCTCCACTTT
TRBJ2-7	TRBV25-1	TRBD2	CASSASGSLHEQYF	TGTGCCAGCAGTGCAAGCGGGAGTCTCCACGAGCAGTACTTC
TRBJ1-1	TRBV18	.	CASSVDRNTEAFF	TGTGCCAGCTCCGTCGACAGGAACACTGAAGCTTTCTTT